The 29 T cell receptor beta chains reported below all come from one sample, sequenced in a study of T cells in Graves' hyperthyroidism and ophthalmopathy. RNA transcripts gave rise to amplified TCR beta CDR3 regions. Primed by the HTBI set, a first-round RT-PCR was run on the TCR CDR3. TCRdb re-called the multiplex PCR reads with MiXCR, one entry per CDR3 protein. The sample comprises about 550,000 distinct CDR3 sequences, about 20% of which are singletons, and 26% rests with the top ten. Sequencing was performed on blood. The receptors derive from a man younger than 35 with Graves' hyperthyroidism.

This clonotype has at least ten counts. V gene TRBV27 combines with J gene TRBJ1-1, with 8 bases that match TRBD1. Germline V gene lookup returns CDR1 MNHEY and CDR2 SMNVEV (reference sequence). After removal of 6 bases from V and 4 bases from J, the junction contained 7 bases not matched to a gene. This CDR3 has 14 residues. In DNA form, the CDR3 reads TGTGCCAGCAGGGGACGGACAGGGCGCACTGAAGCTTTCTTT. It codes for CASRGRTGRTEAFF.

The chain has TRBV30 and TRBJ2-7; perhaps TRBD1 as D (7 bases). Trimming took 0 bases from V and 4 from J, leaving 10 bases between them. Germline-derived CDR1 and CDR2 are GTSNPN and SVGIG (reference sequence). The CDR3 consists of 13 residues. Here the CDR3 reads CAWSVTGRYEQYF. The CDR3 coding sequence is TGTGCCTGGAGTGTGACAGGGAGGTACGAGCAGTACTTC.

This clonotype showed up many times. The J gene is TRBJ2-5, the V gene TRBV13; 8 bases are shared with TRBD1. Germline V gives CDR1 PRHDT, CDR2 FYEKMQ (reference sequence). The CDR3 has 15 residues. J was trimmed by 5 bases and V by 3 bases; bases with no gene match: 8. The CDR3 sequence: CASSFYTGGVETQYF. The CDR3 DNA follows: TGTGCCAGCAGCTTTTACACAGGGGGAGTGGAGACCCAGTACTTC. Looking up the rest from reference TRBV13 and TRBJ2-5 gives the full variable domain: AAGVIQSPRHLIKEKRETATLKCYPIPRHDTVYWYQQGPGQDPQFLISFYEKMQSDKGSIPDRFSAQQFSDYHSELNMSSLELGDSALYFCASSFYTGGVETQYFGPGTRLLVL.

This clonotype appeared once. In DNA, the CDR3 is TGTGCCAGCAGTGACCTCAGGGGTCAACAGCCCCAGCATTTT. Protein: CASSDLRGQQPQHF. This chain links TRBV6-1 with TRBJ1-5; D possibly corresponds to TRBD1 (6 bases). Germline values: CDR1 MNHNS, CDR2 SASEGT. The CDR3 is 14 residues long. Trimming stripped 3 bases from V and 7 bases from J, with 13 bases between.

V gene TRBV7-9 combines with J gene TRBJ1-2; TRBD1 aligns across 8 bases. CDR3 length equals 14 residues. Germline trimming cut 0 bases from V and 7 bases from J; bases unmatched to any gene: 4. CDR1 is SEHNR and CDR2 is FQNEAQ in the germline V gene (reference sequence). Written as DNA, the CDR3 is TGTGCCAGCAGCTTAGCCGGGACAGGAAGTGGCTACACCTTC. This gives the protein CASSLAGTGSGYTF. Supplemented by reference TRBV7-9 and TRBJ1-2, the full variable domain reads DTGVSQNPRHKITKRGQNVTFRCDPISEHNRLYWYRQTLGQGPEFLTYFQNEAQLEKSRLLSDRFSAERPKGSFSTLEIQRTEQGDSAMYLCASSLAGTGSGYTFGSGTRLTVV.

This clonotype was counted at least ten times. V is TRBV2 and J is TRBJ2-3; D perhaps matches TRBD1 (6 bases). From germline, CDR1 is SNHLY and CDR2 FYNNEI. V was pared by 3 bases and J by 2 bases, with 9 bases between. CDR3 length equals 14 residues. CDR3 region: CASSEGAHTDTQYF. Here the CDR3 DNA reads TGTGCCAGCAGTGAGGGGGCTCACACAGATACGCAGTATTTT.

This clonotype was seen ten or more times. CDR3 DNA: TGCAGTGCTAGAAATCGGACAGCTGAAGCTTTCTTT. Protein product: CSARNRTAEAFF. The chain couples TRBV20-1 to TRBJ1-1; tentatively, D is TRBD1 (6 bases). The germline gives CDR1 DFQATT, CDR2 SNEGSKA (reference sequence). Trimming stripped 2 bases from V and 6 bases from J, with 10 bases between. The CDR3 length is 12 residues.

This clonotype was counted many times. J is TRBJ1-1 and V is TRBV5-1; D ambiguous. The V and J ends lost 0 bases and 2 bases respectively, with 8 bases between them. This CDR3 comprises 14 residues. Germline V gene data show CDR1 as SGHRS and CDR2 as YFSETQ. CDR3 in DNA: TGCGCCAGCAGCTTGGATGTGGGTAACACTGAAGCTTTCTTT. Translation gives CASSLDVGNTEAFF.

This clonotype was observed at least ten times. This chain joins TRBV20-1 and TRBJ1-1, with D maybe TRBD1 (5 bases). From germline, CDR1 is DFQATT and CDR2 SNEGSKA (reference sequence). The CDR3 contains 13 residues. V was trimmed by 1 base and J by 5 bases, leaving 11 bases between them. CDR3 residues: CSARGQGETEAFF. DNA for the CDR3: TGCAGTGCTAGAGGGCAGGGTGAAACTGAAGCTTTCTTT.

Ten or more counts support this clonotype. The CDR3 loop is CASSLDGTGGQPQHF. DNA of the CDR3: TGTGCCAGCAGTTTAGATGGTACCGGAGGACAGCCCCAGCATTTT. The chain recombines TRBV12-3 or TRBV12-4 with TRBJ1-5; D unclear. The CDR3 has 15 residues. V gave up 1 base and J gave up 7 bases, with 14 bases separating them.

This clonotype was seen ten or more times. The gene calls are TRBV13 and TRBJ1-5; D gene uncertain. CDR1 and CDR2 from the germline V gene are PRHDT and FYEKMQ (reference sequence). This CDR3 comprises 17 residues. V was clipped by 5 bases and J by 0 bases, with 17 bases between them. CDR3 in amino acids: CASSLGPTSYSNQPQHF. The CDR3 DNA reads TGTGCCAGCAGCCTCGGACCGACTTCTTATAGCAATCAGCCCCAGCATTTT.

This clonotype was found a few times. A much larger clone differs by one base, so this may be a read error. V is TRBV12-3 or TRBV12-4 and J is TRBJ2-2; TRBD2 agrees at 8 bases. CDR3 size: 13 residues. CDR3 loop: CASSLGTSGELCF. CDR3 nucleotide sequence: TGTGCCAGCAGTTTGGGGACTAGTGGGGAGCTGTGTTTT.

The chain recombines TRBV20-1 with TRBJ2-2, with TRBD2 as a possible D gene (5 bases). V lost 6 bases, J lost 6 bases, and 11 bases lay in between. Germline CDR1 DFQATT, CDR2 SNEGSKA (reference sequence). The CDR3 has 12 residues. Here the CDR3 DNA reads TGCAGTGCAAGGACTGCTCCCGGGGAGCTGTTTTTT. Protein sequence: CSARTAPGELFF.

This clonotype was counted ten times or more. The chain joins TRBV12-3 or TRBV12-4 to TRBJ1-2, with TRBD1 matching 7 bases. V was pared by 6 bases and J by 7 bases, with 8 bases of the junction left unmatched. The CDR3 covers 13 residues. CDR3 sequence (DNA): TGTGCCAGCAGCACCGACAGGGTCGGTGGCTACACCTTC. This gives the protein CASSTDRVGGYTF.

This clonotype was counted between two and nine times. CDR3 nucleotides: TGCGCCAGCAGCTTGGAGCTGAGAGGTGAGCAGTTCTTC. This codes for CASSLELRGEQFF. V usage is TRBV5-1 and J usage is TRBJ2-1, with no clear D. CDR3 length equals 13 residues. V lost 0 bases, J lost 9 bases, and 10 bases lay in between. CDR1 SGHRS and CDR2 YFSETQ come from the germline V gene.

This clonotype was counted many times. The chain uses TRBV9 and TRBJ2-2, with D unresolved. This CDR3 contains 14 residues. The V end was cut by 6 bases, the J end by 5 bases, with 14 bases between. Germline CDR1 and CDR2: SGDLS and YYNGEE. The CDR3 nucleotides read TGTGCCAGCACGTTCGAGTCCGCGACCGGGGAGCTGTTTTTT. It specifies CASTFESATGELFF.

This clonotype turned up a few times. This chain uses TRBV5-6 with TRBJ1-1; D remains unclear. V shed 0 bases and J shed 4 bases, with 13 bases lying between them. Per the germline V gene, CDR1 is SGHDT and CDR2 is YYEEEE. This CDR3 has 15 residues. The CDR3, as DNA: TGTGCCAGCAGCTTGGAAGGGCATTTAAGCACTGAAGCTTTCTTT. Its translation is CASSLEGHLSTEAFF. Variable domain in full (rest from reference TRBV5-6 and TRBJ1-1): DAGVTQSPTHLIKTRGQQVTLRCSPKSGHDTVSWYQQALGQGPQFIFQYYEEEERQRGNFPDRFSGHQFPNYSSELNVNALLLGDSALYLCASSLEGHLSTEAFFGQGTRLTVV.

The chain combines TRBV2 with TRBJ2-7; 12 bases align to TRBD2. The CDR3 has 14 amino acids. The J segment lost 3 bases and the V segment lost 7 bases, leaving 4 bases of the junction unmatched. Germline values: CDR1 SNHLY, CDR2 FYNNEI. The chain's CDR3 is CASTVLAGGYEQYF. For the CDR3, the DNA is TGTGCCAGCACTGTACTAGCGGGGGGCTACGAGCAGTACTTC. Complete variable domain (other parts from reference TRBV2 and TRBJ2-7): EPEVTQTPSHQVTQMGQEVILRCVPISNHLYFYWYRQILGQKVEFLVSFYNNEISEKSEIFDDQFSVERPDGSNFTLKIRSTKLEDSAMYFCASTVLAGGYEQYFGPGTRLTVT.

Only a few counts were recorded for this clonotype. This rearrangement joins TRBV11-2 to TRBJ2-7, with 9 bases lining up with TRBD1. Germline V gene lookup returns CDR1 SGHAT and CDR2 FQNNGV. The ends lost 5 bases at V and 7 bases at J; junction bases unmatched: 12. The CDR3 runs 15 residues. The CDR3 sequence: CASSQIHRGRPEQYF. The CDR3 DNA is TGTGCCAGCAGCCAAATTCACAGGGGGCGCCCTGAGCAGTACTTC.

This clonotype was detected many times. The chain couples TRBV6-1 to TRBJ2-5; tentative D call: TRBD1 (6 bases). Trimming took off 0 bases at V and 6 bases at J, with 14 bases between the two ends. CDR3 length equals 15 residues. Germline V lookup: CDR1 MNHNS, CDR2 SASEGT. CDR3: CASSEALDSPKTQYF. Written as DNA, the CDR3 is TGTGCCAGCAGTGAAGCCCTGGACAGTCCCAAGACCCAGTACTTC.

This rearrangement joins TRBV27 to TRBJ1-6; a possible D gene is TRBD1 (5 bases). CDR3 length: 17 residues. The V and J ends lost 6 bases and 0 bases respectively, with 15 bases between them. The germline gives CDR1 MNHEY, CDR2 SMNVEV (reference sequence). The CDR3 reads CASSPNRGSSYNSPLHF. CDR3 sequence (DNA): TGTGCCAGCAGCCCAAATCGGGGGAGCTCCTATAATTCACCCCTCCACTTT.

This clonotype was recorded a few times. The chain links TRBV18 to TRBJ1-2, with D hard to call. The V end was cut by 2 bases, the J end by 3 bases, with 13 bases between. The CDR3 totals 15 residues. Germline CDR1 reads KGHSH; CDR2 reads LQKENI. CDR3 sequence (DNA): TGTGCCAGCTCACCATTTCCGGGAGAGCACTATGGCTACACCTTC. It encodes CASSPFPGEHYGYTF.

This clonotype was observed many times. The junction departs from the called germline gene at one end, perhaps through a read error. This chain connects TRBV12-3 or TRBV12-4 to TRBJ1-2; D is uncertain. The length of the CDR3 is 13 residues. The CDR3 DNA is TGTGCCAGCAATTTAGGCCCTAACTATGGCTACACCTTC. The encoded protein is CASNLGPNYGYTF.

There are many counts of this clonotype. This sequence joins TRBV10-3 and TRBJ2-7; either TRBD1 or TRBD2 may supply D (5 bases each). Germline V gene lookup returns CDR1 ENHRY and CDR2 SYGVKD. The CDR3 loop spans 13 amino acids. Trimming left V 8 bases short and J 5 bases short, with 16 bases between. The CDR3 nucleotides are TGTGCCATCTCTCGAGGGACGGGCAACGAGCAGTACTTC. This encodes CAISRGTGNEQYF.

Turning to this clonotype: The missing conserved phenylalanine or tryptophan at the end of this CDR3 makes a read error likely. The CDR3 nucleotides read TGTGCCAGCAGCCAGACAGGGTTTGATTCACCCCTCCACATT. As protein: CASSQTGFDSPLHI. The gene calls are TRBV12-3 or TRBV12-4 and TRBJ1-6, with 7 bases identical to TRBD1. Unmatched junction bases numbered 7, after V lost 6 bases and J lost 8 bases. CDR3 length: 14 amino acids.

The count of this clonotype is one. This rearrangement joins TRBV28 to TRBJ1-6; D might be TRBD1 (5 bases). The V end lost 5 bases, the J end lost 0 bases, and 11 bases lay between the germline ends. CDR3 length: 16 residues. Germline V gene sequence: CDR1 MDHEN, CDR2 SYDVKM. The CDR3 coding sequence is TGTGCCAGCAGTCCACGTAGGGGCTCCTATAATTCACCCCTCCACTTT. Residues: CASSPRRGSYNSPLHF.

The CDR3 DNA is TGTGCCAGCAGTTACCGGGCCAGGGGGCACACTGAAGCTTTCTTT. It translates to CASSYRARGHTEAFF. The gene calls are TRBV6-2 or TRBV6-3 and TRBJ1-1; 8 bases map to TRBD1. Germline V gene data show CDR1 as MNHEY and CDR2 as SVGEGT. The CDR3 loop spans 15 amino acids. With V trimmed by 2 bases and J by 3 bases, 5 bases remained unmatched.

This rearrangement joins TRBV6-5 to TRBJ2-5; perhaps TRBD2 as D (5 bases). Germline CDR1 reads MNHEY; CDR2 reads SVGAGI. This CDR3 has 16 residues. V shed 0 bases and J shed 2 bases, with 13 bases lying between them. CDR3 nucleotides: TGTGCCAGCAGTTACTCGCCTAGAGGGCGTCAAGAGACCCAGTACTTC. This codes for CASSYSPRGRQETQYF.

This clonotype was recorded at least ten times. The chain couples TRBV2 to TRBJ2-7; D remains ambiguous. Per germline, CDR1 SNHLY and CDR2 FYNNEI. Trimming shortened V by 7 bases and J by 3 bases, and 16 bases separated the two germline ends. The CDR3 totals 14 residues. CDR3 amino acids: CASNSATSGYEQYF. The DNA for the CDR3 is TGTGCCAGCAACTCGGCTACGTCCGGCTACGAGCAGTACTTC.